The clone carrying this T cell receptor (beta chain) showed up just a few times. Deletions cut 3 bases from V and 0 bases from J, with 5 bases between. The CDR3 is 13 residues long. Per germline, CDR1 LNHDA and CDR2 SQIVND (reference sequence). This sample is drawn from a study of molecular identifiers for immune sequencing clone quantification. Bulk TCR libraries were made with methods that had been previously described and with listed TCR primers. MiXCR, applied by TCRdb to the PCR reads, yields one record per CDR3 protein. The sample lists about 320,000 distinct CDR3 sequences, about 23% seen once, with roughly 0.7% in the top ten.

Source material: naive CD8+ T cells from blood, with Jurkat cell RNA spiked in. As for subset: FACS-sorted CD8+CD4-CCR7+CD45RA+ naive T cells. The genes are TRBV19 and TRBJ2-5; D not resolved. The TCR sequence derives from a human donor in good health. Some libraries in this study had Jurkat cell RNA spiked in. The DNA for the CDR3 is TGTGCCAGTAGTATTTCGTACCAAGAGACCCAGTACTTC. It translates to CASSISYQETQYF.